A selection of T cell receptor beta chains follows, all from one sample in a study of T cell clones after liver transplantation. Sequencing was performed with immunoSEQ multiplex PCR; in TCRdb, only in-frame clones are kept and a portion is missing. The sample comprises about 24,000 clones, approximately 71% of which are singletons, and around 3% rests with the top ten. The source material was CD4+ T cells from blood, sampled before liver transplant. The receptors shown here come from a human donor who received a liver transplant. The CDR3 runs from the conserved cysteine through the conserved F or W. Clone size is given for some rows only: seen once, a few or many times, or a class if the clone is expanded.

j_gene	abundance	v_gene	CDR3aa
TRBJ2-5	-	TRBV30	CAWTITGSTKTQYF
TRBJ1-6	once	TRBV30	CAWAKKAGDSPLHF
TRBJ2-7	once	TRBV2	CASSENPGGRGALSYEQYF
TRBJ2-5	-	TRBV7-7	CASSSRTGGAETQYF
TRBJ2-3	once	TRBV19	CASRMTSGRPDTQYF
TRBJ1-2	-	TRBV9	CASSKGGVGGYTF
TRBJ2-7	-	TRBV27	CASSPASGWTYEQYF
TRBJ2-7	-	TRBV18	CASSAGGSGTAYEQYF
TRBJ2-1	-	TRBV4-3	CASSQEGAGLSEQFF
TRBJ2-3	-	TRBV20-1	CSARQGDTQYF
TRBJ1-1	-	TRBV11-2	CASSHQNGEAFF
TRBJ2-2	-	TRBV29-1	CSVALTGTGGSGRATSKLFF
TRBJ1-1	-	TRBV6-5	CASSSGQGLGAFF
TRBJ2-3	-	TRBV28	CASSWGQDFTDTQYF
TRBJ2-7	-	TRBV7-2	CASGYGKILDEQYF
TRBJ2-3	-	TRBV30	CAWVGDTDTQYF
TRBJ2-2	-	TRBV5-1	CASSFVRANGELFF
TRBJ1-2	-	TRBV7-9	CASSPSGGPGGYTF
TRBJ1-6	-	TRBV6-1	CASKPGHNNSPLHF
TRBJ2-4	few	TRBV2	CASGTSGRGLAKNIQYF
TRBJ1-1	-	TRBV30	CAWSLQGGNTEAFF
TRBJ1-6	medium-sized	TRBV28	CASYSSLNSPLHF
TRBJ1-1	-	TRBV6-6	CASSWMENTEAFF
TRBJ2-7	-	TRBV5-1	CASSLAVDSYEQYF
TRBJ2-1	once	TRBV9	CASSVADSSYNEQFF
TRBJ2-6	-	TRBV5-5	CASSLAGAGLPPGANVLTF
TRBJ1-2	-	TRBV19	CASSKTGADYGYTF
TRBJ2-1	-	TRBV29-1	CSVGVSYNEQFF
TRBJ2-3	-	TRBV5-5	CASSLIGSGDTDTQYF
TRBJ2-5	once	TRBV7-2	CASGATGYGTQYF
TRBJ2-3	-	TRBV28	CASSLNSRLAVTDTQYF
TRBJ2-3	-	TRBV4-2	CASSQDGGRGTDTQYF
TRBJ1-2	-	TRBV29-1	CSVVQAGGGYTF
TRBJ1-4	-	TRBV7-9	CASSLEGAGEKLFF
TRBJ1-3	once	TRBV6-4	CASSGDRVNGNTIYF
TRBJ1-4	once	TRBV13	CASSLGDRGDEKLFF
TRBJ1-5	few	TRBV11-2	CASSLGTGEGQPQHF
TRBJ2-3	-	TRBV5-1	CASNTMTSGVGRDTQYF
TRBJ2-3	-	TRBV30	CAWSGTFSSTDTQYF
TRBJ1-6	few	TRBV7-8	CAIKTGGRGSPLHF
TRBJ1-2	-	TRBV30	CAWGTGGAGGYTF
TRBJ1-4	-	TRBV4-1	CASSQDLASLGEKLFF
TRBJ2-7	-	TRBV7-9	CASSFGRETYEQYF
TRBJ1-3	-	TRBV10-1	CASSVNRDRREENTIYF
TRBJ2-1	-	TRBV9	CASNLAGGRNEQFF